This passage covers 12 T cell receptor beta chains from one sample sequenced in a study of regulatory T cells in long-lasting Graves disease. Both iRepertoire HTBI primers and Arm-PCR of CDR3 regions were used to build the TCR beta libraries. TCRdb re-analysed the multiplex PCR reads in MiXCR, keeping a single row per CDR3 protein. The repertoire includes hundreds of thousands of distinct CDR3 sequences, less than 20% of them detected once, and about 17% sits in the top ten. Regarding time point: newly diagnosed GD, antithyroid drugs for less than 3 months. RNA isolated from PBMCs was used to make the TCR library. This sample was shared with a second study, whose subject was T cells in Graves' hyperthyroidism and ophthalmopathy.

The material was peripheral blood mononuclear cells (PBMCs), obtained at new diagnosis, from a patient treated with antithyroid drugs. The receptor source for this set is a woman under 40 with Graves disease.

This clonotype has a handful of counts. The chain uses TRBV28 and TRBJ2-1; D is unresolved. Trimming removed 5 bases from V and 4 bases from J, with 15 bases in between. The CDR3 has 15 residues. CDR1 is MDHEN and CDR2 is SYDVKM in the germline V gene. As DNA, the CDR3 is TGTGCCAGCAGTGACGGTATCCTCGGTTACAATGAGCAGTTCTTC. This sequence encodes CASSDGILGYNEQFF.

This clonotype was detected only a few times. The rearrangement uses TRBV6-1 and TRBJ2-1; 12 bases match TRBD2. Germline V gives CDR1 MNHNS, CDR2 SASEGT. The V segment lost 6 bases and the J segment 7 bases; nucleotides outside the gene matches: 7. The CDR3 has 15 amino acids. CDR3 in amino acids: CASSLAGGITNEQFF. As DNA, the CDR3 is TGTGCCAGCAGCCTAGCGGGAGGGATTACGAATGAGCAGTTCTTC.

This clonotype is medium-sized within its sample. The chain combines TRBV28 with TRBJ2-7, with no clear D. V shed 2 bases and J shed 4 bases, with 15 bases lying between them. Germline loops: CDR1 MDHEN, CDR2 SYDVKM. The CDR3 loop spans 15 amino acids. CDR3 sequence (DNA): TGTGCCAGCAGTTTACCCCAGGTCCCCGGGTACGAGCAGTACTTC. This codes for CASSLPQVPGYEQYF.

The chain combines TRBV12-3 or TRBV12-4 with TRBJ2-5; 11 bases are a match to TRBD2. V lost 5 bases and J lost 1; bases outside the gene matches: 9. CDR3 length: 17 residues. DNA for the CDR3: TGTGCCAGCAGTACGCTGCCTGGGACTAGCGGCCAAGAGACCCAGTACTTC. Translated: CASSTLPGTSGQETQYF.

This clonotype was counted only a few times. This sequence joins TRBV24-1 and TRBJ1-5; no clear D gene. V lost 6 bases to trimming and J lost 6 bases, with 11 bases between them. This CDR3 has 13 residues. From germline, CDR1 is KGHDR and CDR2 SFDVKD. The CDR3 nucleotides are TGTGCCACCAGTCCCCCCCGGGGTCAGCCCCAGCATTTT. It encodes CATSPPRGQPQHF.

The table lists this clonotype with many counts. The junction differs from germline at one of its ends, possibly a read error. This sequence joins TRBV5-1 and TRBJ2-5, with a tentative D call TRBD2 (5 bases). The germline CDR1 and CDR2 sequences are SGHRS and YFSETQ. There are 13 residues in the CDR3. This chain's CDR3 is CASSLSGKETQYF. The CDR3 DNA reads TGTGCCAGCAGCTTATCGGGGAAAGAGACCCAGTACTTC.

V and J are TRBV12-3 or TRBV12-4 and TRBJ2-7; possibly TRBD2 for D (6 bases). This CDR3 has 16 residues. Between the trimmed V and J ends, which lost 3 bases and 6 bases, there was a span of 21 bases. The CDR3 coding sequence is TGTGCCAGCAGTTTGGGTCCCCCCTCAGGGAGGTCCGAGCAGTACTTC. Residues: CASSLGPPSGRSEQYF.

The chain uses TRBV20-1 and TRBJ1-4, with TRBD1 as a possible D gene (5 bases). V shed 4 bases and J shed 6 bases, with 12 bases lying between them. This CDR3 region has 13 residues. CDR1 DFQATT and CDR2 SNEGSKA come from the germline V gene (reference sequence). For the CDR3, the DNA is TGCAGTGCTATACTGTCGACAGATGAAAAACTGTTTTTT. As protein: CSAILSTDEKLFF.

This clonotype has just a few counts. This chain joins TRBV18 and TRBJ1-2; 10 nucleotides line up with TRBD1. The CDR3 sequence is 13 residues long. The V gene's germline CDR1 is KGHSH and CDR2 LQKENI. V was pared by 3 bases and J by 8 bases, with 3 bases of the junction left unmatched. CDR3 region: CASSPDRGTGYTF. Here the CDR3 DNA reads TGTGCCAGCTCACCGGACAGGGGGACAGGCTACACCTTC.

This clonotype was seen a handful of times. The chain carries TRBV5-6 and TRBJ2-7; 7 bases are shared with TRBD1. Germline V gives CDR1 SGHDT, CDR2 YYEEEE. The ends lost 3 bases at V and 0 bases at J; junction bases unmatched: 6. CDR3 length equals 15 residues. The CDR3 is CASSSKRDSSYEQYF. In DNA, the CDR3 is TGTGCCAGCAGCTCGAAAAGGGACAGCTCCTACGAGCAGTACTTC.

There are many counts of this clonotype. The chain links TRBV7-2 to TRBJ2-7, with 13 bases identical to TRBD2. This CDR3 spans 14 amino acids. Trimming removed 4 bases from V and 4 bases from J; junction bases left unmatched: 1. Germline CDR1 is SGHTA and CDR2 is FQGNSA. The CDR3 nucleotides read TGTGCCAGCAGCTGGGGACTAGCGGGATACGAGCAGTACTTC. Residues: CASSWGLAGYEQYF.

In regard to this clonotype: It is likely a read error, because the conserved phenylalanine at the end of the CDR3 is missing. This chain links TRBV6-2 or TRBV6-3 with TRBJ2-7; D unclear. The CDR3 loop spans 15 amino acids. With 5 bases removed from V and 10 bases from J, the gap between germline ends came to 24 bases. The germline V gene has CDR1 MNHEY and CDR2 SVGEGT. This CDR3 is CASSEANTFLRSQYL. In DNA form, the CDR3 reads TGTGCCAGCAGTGAAGCAAACACCTTTTTAAGAAGCCAGTACCTC.